The T cell receptor beta chain described here comes from a study of metastatic and nonmetastatic thyroid tumors. Study context: Across peripheral blood and tumor or nodule tissue samples taken from malignant and benign thyroid patients, the repertoires were compared with one another.

Per the study methods: Clinicopathological groups differed in CDR3, with these differences serving to build a distant-metastasis classifier for papillary thyroid cancer. MiXCR was used by TCRdb to re-call the PCR reads. For this entry, the V and J calls and clone size follow TCRdb and not the study's own pipeline. The repertoire consists of more than 35,000 clones, with roughly 14% occurring once and the leading ten covering 9% to 9.5%. Germline CDR1 LGHNA, CDR2 YNFKEQ. The CDR3 contains 15 residues. V lost 2 bases to trimming and J lost 5 bases, with 15 bases between them. Until they underwent thyroid surgery, no patient had received any treatment. To note about this clone: Its antigen is unidentified.

Study-wide results and caveats: Patients with malignant thyroid tumors reportedly had significantly higher TCR beta diversity than those with benign nodules, in blood and tumor.

The chain combines TRBV4-2 with TRBJ1-1; D unclear. Sequencing used blood. The origin of this receptor is a female donor with papillary thyroid cancer or a benign thyroid nodule (not recorded which). Some clones in this sample may be carry-over from other donors' samples. In nucleotides, the CDR3 is TGTGCCAGCAGCCAACCCCGGCAGCGGGGAACTGAAGCTTTCTTT. It codes for CASSQPRQRGTEAFF.